Listed below are T cell receptor beta chains from one sample, sequenced in a study of regulatory T cells in long-lasting Graves disease. TCRdb reprocessed the multiplex PCR reads with MiXCR, giving one entry per CDR3 protein. In the table there are some 430,000 distinct CDR3 sequences, 20% to 25% of which are singletons. This material consisted of peripheral blood mononuclear cells (PBMCs), taken when the disease was refractory, from a patient treated with antithyroid drugs. The receptors were sampled from a female donor with Graves disease. Each CDR3 is given with its conserved first and last residue.

CDR3 protein | J gene | V gene
CASSEITQYF | TRBJ2-3 | TRBV2
CSVDRSPNYGYTF | TRBJ1-2 | TRBV29-1
CASSPSELRGGRGNSPLHF | TRBJ1-6 | TRBV6-2/TRBV6-3
CASSPYASSGNTIYF | TRBJ1-3 | TRBV6-2/TRBV6-3
CASSRDSGQQETQYF | TRBJ2-5 | TRBV18
CASSLEGLVEQFF | TRBJ2-1 | TRBV5-1
CSARAGGTNTEAFF | TRBJ1-1 | TRBV20-1
CASRRTGKDGYTF | TRBJ1-2 | TRBV6-1
CASSDPGTGNIEAFF | TRBJ1-1 | TRBV19
CASSISGTGDGYTF | TRBJ1-2 | TRBV19
CASSQQGVAGDTEAFF | TRBJ1-1 | TRBV6-1
CASSSRVLLSGANVLTF | TRBJ2-6 | TRBV7-9
CATSRDPGSYSPLHF | TRBJ1-6 | TRBV15
CAWNPGTGTNEQFF | TRBJ2-1 | TRBV30
CASSLNMPGTIYGYTF | TRBJ1-2 | TRBV28
CASRQTSTNEKLFF | TRBJ1-4 | TRBV19
CASSLLPGQGSTEAFF | TRBJ1-1 | TRBV11-3
CASTKGGSNYGYTF | TRBJ1-2 | TRBV7-9
CASAPGTKRYEQYF | TRBJ2-7 | TRBV12-5
CASSPYSGGPPGELFF | TRBJ2-2 | TRBV19
CASSSSGPDYGYTF | TRBJ1-2 | TRBV7-9
CASRFEAGSSYNEQFF | TRBJ2-1 | TRBV5-1
CASSFQPQHF | TRBJ1-5 | TRBV6-2/TRBV6-3
CASRGRRAVAGGPLAKNIQYF | TRBJ2-4 | TRBV6-1
CASSFRQGSTEAFF | TRBJ1-1 | TRBV11-2
CASSYSGTDNSPLHF | TRBJ1-6 | TRBV6-5